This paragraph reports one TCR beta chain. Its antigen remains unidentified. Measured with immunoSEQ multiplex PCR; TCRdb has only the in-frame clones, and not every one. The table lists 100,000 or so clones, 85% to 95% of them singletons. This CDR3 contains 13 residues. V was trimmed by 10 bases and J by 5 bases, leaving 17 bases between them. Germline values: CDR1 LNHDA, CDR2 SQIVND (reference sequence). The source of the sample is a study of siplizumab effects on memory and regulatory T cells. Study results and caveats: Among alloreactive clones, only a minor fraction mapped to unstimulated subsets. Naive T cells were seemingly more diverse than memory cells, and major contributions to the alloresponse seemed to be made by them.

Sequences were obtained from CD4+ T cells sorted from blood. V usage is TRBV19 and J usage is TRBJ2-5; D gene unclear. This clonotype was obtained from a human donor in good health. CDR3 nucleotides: TGTGCCACCCAGGTCCCGAAGGGTGAGACCCAGTACTTC. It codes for CATQVPKGETQYF.